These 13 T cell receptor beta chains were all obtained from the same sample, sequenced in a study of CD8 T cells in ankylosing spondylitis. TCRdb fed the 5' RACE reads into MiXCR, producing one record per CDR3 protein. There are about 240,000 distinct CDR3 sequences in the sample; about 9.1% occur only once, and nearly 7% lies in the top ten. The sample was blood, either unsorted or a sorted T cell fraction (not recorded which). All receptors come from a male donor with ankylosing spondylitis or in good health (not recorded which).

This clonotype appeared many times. Written as DNA, the CDR3 is TGTGCCAGCAGCGTCAGGGCGGCGGGCACAGATACGCAGTATTTT. As protein: CASSVRAAGTDTQYF. The chain couples TRBV5-5 to TRBJ2-3, with D possibly being TRBD1 (5 bases). Looked up from germline, CDR1 is SGHKS and CDR2 is YYEKEE (reference sequence). CDR3 length: 15 amino acids. V was shortened by 4 bases and J by 1 base, with 13 bases between the two germline ends.

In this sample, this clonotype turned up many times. The CDR3 sequence is CASSLGSGIFF. CDR3 sequence (DNA): TGTGCCAGCAGTTTAGGGTCGGGGATTTTCTTC. V usage is TRBV12-3 or TRBV12-4 and J usage is TRBJ2-1, with D perhaps TRBD2 (5 bases). The CDR3 extends over 11 amino acids. V lost 1 base and J lost 16, with 11 bases in between.

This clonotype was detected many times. The CDR3 loop reads CASSPETSYEQYF. The CDR3 DNA is TGTGCCAGCAGCCCAGAGACTAGTTACGAGCAGTACTTC. This chain connects TRBV3-1 to TRBJ2-7; D might be TRBD2 (6 bases). Per the germline V gene, CDR1 is LGHDT and CDR2 is YNNKEL (reference sequence). The CDR3 is 13 residues long. V shed 4 bases and J shed 4 bases, with 11 bases lying between them.

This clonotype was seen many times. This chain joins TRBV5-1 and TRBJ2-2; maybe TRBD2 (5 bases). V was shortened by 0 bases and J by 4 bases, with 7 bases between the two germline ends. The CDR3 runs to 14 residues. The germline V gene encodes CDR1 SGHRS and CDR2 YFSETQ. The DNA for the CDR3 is TGCGCCAGCAGCTTGGACGGAGGCACCGGGGAGCTGTTTTTT. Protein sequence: CASSLDGGTGELFF.

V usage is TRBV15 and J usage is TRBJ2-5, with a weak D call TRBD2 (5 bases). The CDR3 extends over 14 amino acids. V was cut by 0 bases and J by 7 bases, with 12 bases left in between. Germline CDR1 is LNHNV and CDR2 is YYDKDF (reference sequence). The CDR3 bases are TGTGCCACCAGCAGAGAGAGTGGAGGAGCGACCCAGTACTTC. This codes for CATSRESGGATQYF.

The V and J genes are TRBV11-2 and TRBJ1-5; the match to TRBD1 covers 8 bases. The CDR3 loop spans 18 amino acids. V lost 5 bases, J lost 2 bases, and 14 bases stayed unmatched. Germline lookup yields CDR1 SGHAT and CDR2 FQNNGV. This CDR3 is CASSARDRGPLGNQPQHF. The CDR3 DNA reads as TGTGCCAGCAGCGCACGAGACAGGGGCCCGTTAGGCAATCAGCCCCAGCATTTT.

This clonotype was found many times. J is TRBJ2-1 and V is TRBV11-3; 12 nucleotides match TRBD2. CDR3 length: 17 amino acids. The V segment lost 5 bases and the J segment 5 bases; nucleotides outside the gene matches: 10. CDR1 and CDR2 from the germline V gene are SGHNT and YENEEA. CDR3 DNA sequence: TGTGCCAGCAGCCCAGGGACTAGCGGGCCGAGGGACAATGAGCAGTTCTTC. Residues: CASSPGTSGPRDNEQFF.

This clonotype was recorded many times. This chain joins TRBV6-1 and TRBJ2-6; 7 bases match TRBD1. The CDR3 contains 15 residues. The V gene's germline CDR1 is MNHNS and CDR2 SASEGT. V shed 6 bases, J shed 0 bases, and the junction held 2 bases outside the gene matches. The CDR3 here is CASSRTGSGANVLTF. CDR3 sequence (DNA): TGTGCCAGCAGCCGGACAGGCTCTGGGGCCAACGTCCTGACTTTC.

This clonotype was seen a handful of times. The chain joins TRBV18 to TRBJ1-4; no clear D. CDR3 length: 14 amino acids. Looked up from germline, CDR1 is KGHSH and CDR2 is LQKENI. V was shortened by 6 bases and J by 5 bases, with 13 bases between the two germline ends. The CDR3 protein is CASSPRVTNEKLFF. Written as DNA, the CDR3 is TGTGCCAGCTCTCCCCGAGTTACCAATGAAAAACTGTTTTTT. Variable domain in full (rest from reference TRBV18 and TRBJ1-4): NAGVMQNPRHLVRRRGQEARLRCSPMKGHSHVYWYRQLPEEGLKFMVYLQKENIIDESGMPKERFSAEFPKEGPSILRIQQVVRGDSAAYFCASSPRVTNEKLFFGSGTQLSVL.

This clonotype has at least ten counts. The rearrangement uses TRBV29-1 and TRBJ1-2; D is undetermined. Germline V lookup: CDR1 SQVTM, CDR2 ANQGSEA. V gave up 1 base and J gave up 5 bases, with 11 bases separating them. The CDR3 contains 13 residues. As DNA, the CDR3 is TGCAGCGTTGAAGGGCCCGTAGAGTATGGCTACACCTTC. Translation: CSVEGPVEYGYTF.

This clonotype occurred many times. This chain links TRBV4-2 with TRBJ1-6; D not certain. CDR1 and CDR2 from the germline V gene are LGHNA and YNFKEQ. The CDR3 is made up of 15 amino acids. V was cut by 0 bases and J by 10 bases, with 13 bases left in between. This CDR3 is CASSQDLEGGSPLHF. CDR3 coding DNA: TGTGCCAGCAGCCAAGATTTGGAGGGAGGGTCACCCCTCCACTTT.

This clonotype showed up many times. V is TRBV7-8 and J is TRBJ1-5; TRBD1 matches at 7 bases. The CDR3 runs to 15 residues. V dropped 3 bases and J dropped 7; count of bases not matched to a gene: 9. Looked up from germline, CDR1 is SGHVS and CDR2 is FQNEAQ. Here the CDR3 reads CASSFEQGREQPQHF. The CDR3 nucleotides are TGTGCCAGCAGCTTTGAACAGGGGAGGGAGCAGCCCCAGCATTTT.

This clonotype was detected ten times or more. CDR3: CASSYLQGVGQPQHF. DNA of the CDR3: TGTGCCAGCAGTTACCTTCAGGGAGTAGGTCAGCCCCAGCATTTT. The chain uses TRBV6-2 or TRBV6-3 and TRBJ1-5, with D tentatively TRBD1 (5 bases). CDR1 and CDR2 (germline): MNHEY, SVGEGT. Between the trimmed V and J ends, which lost 2 bases and 6 bases, there was a span of 14 bases. The CDR3 spans 15 residues.